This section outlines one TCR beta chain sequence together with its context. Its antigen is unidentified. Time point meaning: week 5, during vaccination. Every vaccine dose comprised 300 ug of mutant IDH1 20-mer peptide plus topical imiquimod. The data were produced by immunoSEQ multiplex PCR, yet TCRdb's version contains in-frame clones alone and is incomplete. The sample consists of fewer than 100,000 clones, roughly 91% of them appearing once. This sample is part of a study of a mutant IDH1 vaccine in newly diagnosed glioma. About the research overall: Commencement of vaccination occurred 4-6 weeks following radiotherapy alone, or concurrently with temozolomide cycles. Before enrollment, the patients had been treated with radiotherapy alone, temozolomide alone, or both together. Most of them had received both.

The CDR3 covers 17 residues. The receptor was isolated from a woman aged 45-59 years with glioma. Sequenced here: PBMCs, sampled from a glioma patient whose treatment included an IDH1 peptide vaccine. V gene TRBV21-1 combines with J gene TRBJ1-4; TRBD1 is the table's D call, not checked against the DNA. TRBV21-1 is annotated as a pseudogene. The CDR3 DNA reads TGTGCCAGCAGCAAAGCAAGGACCCCAGGGCGCCTGGAAAAACTGTTTTTT. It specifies CASSKARTPGRLEKLFF.